The table lists the clone carrying this TCR beta chain with a few counts. The entry originates in a study of T cell repertoires in cytomegalovirus infection. Whole-study context: Public TCR beta signatures marked donors with CMV infection and the matching HLA.

TCRdb ran MiXCR on the reads and lists one entry per CDR3 protein. The sample has some 300,000 distinct CDR3 sequences, about 9.2% seen once. With 2 bases removed from V and 4 bases from J, the gap between germline ends came to 12 bases. The CDR3 loop spans 15 amino acids. Per germline, CDR1 SNHLY and CDR2 FYNNEI. The chain is built from TRBV2 and TRBJ1-5; the D is unclear. The TCR comes from a human donor in good health (CMV status not recorded). Some clones in this sample may be carry-over from other donors' samples. Sequencing was performed on PBMCs. The CDR3 sequence: CASSESLPFNQPQHF. The CDR3 DNA follows: TGTGCCAGCAGTGAATCGCTACCATTTAATCAGCCCCAGCATTTT.